This note documents a single T cell receptor beta chain sequence. There are many counts of this clonotype. What this receptor recognizes is not known. Per-nucleotide qualities are absent, and no much larger clonotype sits a single base away. A patient counted as having stable Graves' hyperthyroidism if no progression to ophthalmopathy occurred over 18 months of follow-up. Hyperthyroidism patients were aged 18 to 65 years and newly diagnosed, with disease duration of less than 2 months. Any patient with an uncontrolled infection, another autoimmune disease, pregnancy or lactation was excluded. Diagnoses were based on clinical symptoms, serum thyroxine and TRAb, thyroid ultrasound and orbital computed tomography. PBMCs were isolated from approximately 10 ml of fresh peripheral blood by Ficoll-Paque density gradient centrifugation. Trizol reagent was used to extract total RNA, and RNA quality was then checked on an Agilent 2100 Bioanalyzer.

The sample is drawn from a study of T cells in Graves' hyperthyroidism and ophthalmopathy (dated by TCRdb to between 2018 and 2020). Looking at the study overall: Peripheral blood samples were taken at initial diagnosis, before any treatment was given. To identify distinguishing TCR V-J signatures, a discovery cohort of about 95 patients was used, comprising 43 with Graves' ophthalmopathy and some 57 with stable Graves' hyperthyroidism. Prospective prediction of ophthalmopathy was tested in an independent validation cohort of some 19 hyperthyroidism patients and 17 patients who later progressed to ophthalmopathy. The 75 to 100 discovery patients were randomly split 7:3 into training and test sets. In six Graves' hyperthyroidism patients, the study also compared T-cell repertoires from thyroid tissue with T-cell repertoires from blood. Following sampling, methimazole starting at 30 mg daily was given to hyperthyroidism patients, and high-dose intravenous methylprednisolone was given to ophthalmopathy patients. The paper describes TCR Vbeta CDR3 sequencing of some 130 peripheral blood samples, made up of 43 ophthalmopathy patients, roughly 72 hyperthyroidism patients and about 17 progressor patients. Results the study describes overall, beyond this receptor: In cross-validation, a model built on a 13 V-J signature told ophthalmopathy apart from stable hyperthyroidism with over 85% sensitivity and 81% to 82% specificity, and in testing the same model reached 80%/75%. Sample size was not statistically predetermined, and investigators were not blinded to group allocation. Most expanded thyroid clonotypes (frequency above 0.001) were also detected in blood, suggesting blood repertoires may reflect thyroid immune responses. In validation, the model predicted progression to ophthalmopathy a median of roughly 6.5 months before onset, with approximately 70% sensitivity and around 76% specificity.

V is trimmed back by 3 bases and J by 5 bases, and the junction contains 9 bases that no gene match accounts for. For CDR1 and CDR2, the germline V gene (reference sequence) lists SEHNR and FQNEAQ. Including the terminal cysteine and phenylalanine, the CDR3 comprises 16 residues. The retained sequence is limited to the CDR3, 48 bases, with the frame set at the first base. Amplification of TCR beta CDR3 regions was carried out from RNA transcripts. For the first round of RT-PCR on the TCR CDR3, the HTBI primer set was used together with the Qiagen OneStep RT-PCR kit. Libraries were constructed in a second round of multiplex PCR, after which size selection and purification were carried out. Sequencing of the libraries was done on an Illumina HiSeq2000 using paired-end 100 bp reads. The original methods were these. SOAPnuke was used to process the raw data, throwing out any read that contained adapters or uncalled bases, had a mean Phred below 15, or lacked an exact constant-primer or identifier match. COPE v1.2.5 was used to merge high-quality paired reads, and clonotypes were defined as unique nucleotide sequences. MiTCR v1.1 was used to align clonotypes to the IMGT TRBV, TRBD and TRBJ reference segments. Analysis was restricted to V-J combinations with a frequency above 0.0001, which covered roughly 99% of repertoires. The TCS score was defined as F50 (clonal expansion) divided by E x V (chaos), with BLOSUM62-based TCRdist calculated between CDR3 peptides within each V-J. Welch's t-statistics and random forest reduced roughly 530 V-J features to 13, which were used in a naive Bayes classifier (R e1071). TCRdb reran the public reads through fastp at Q25 and MiXCR, keeping productive beta chains. Entries that share a CDR3 protein sequence are merged under the most common genes and DNA. In this record, the V and J calls reflect TCRdb's handling and not the investigators' own analysis. Across this sample there are under 550,000 distinct CDR3 sequences, with roughly 13% seen only once. The ten largest make up 5.3% of the sample.

The clonotype was recovered from a woman aged 18 to 35 with Graves' hyperthyroidism. The material sequenced was blood. The receptor chain draws on TRBV7-9 and TRBJ2-3; 9 junctional bases match TRBD2. The CDR3 region reads CASSFRREGPEDTQYF. The sequence in DNA is TGTGCCAGCAGCTTCCGGCGGGAGGGCCCGGAAGATACGCAGTATTTT. Joined to the reference TRBV7-9 and TRBJ2-3 proteins, this CDR3 gives the full variable domain: DTGVSQNPRHKITKRGQNVTFRCDPISEHNRLYWYRQTLGQGPEFLTYFQNEAQLEKSRLLSDRFSAERPKGSFSTLEIQRTEQGDSAMYLCASSFRREGPEDTQYFGPGTRLTVL.